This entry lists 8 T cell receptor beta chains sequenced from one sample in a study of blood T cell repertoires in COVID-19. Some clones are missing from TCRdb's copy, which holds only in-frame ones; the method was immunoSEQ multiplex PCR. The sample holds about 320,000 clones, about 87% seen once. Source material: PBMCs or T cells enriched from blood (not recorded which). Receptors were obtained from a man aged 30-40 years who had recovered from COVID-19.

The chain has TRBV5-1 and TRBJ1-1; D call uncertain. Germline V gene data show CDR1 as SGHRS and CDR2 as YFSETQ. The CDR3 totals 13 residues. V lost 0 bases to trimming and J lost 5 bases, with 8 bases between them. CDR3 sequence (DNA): TGCGCCAGCAGCTTGGTAGCAGATACTGAAGCTTTCTTT. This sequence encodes CASSLVADTEAFF.

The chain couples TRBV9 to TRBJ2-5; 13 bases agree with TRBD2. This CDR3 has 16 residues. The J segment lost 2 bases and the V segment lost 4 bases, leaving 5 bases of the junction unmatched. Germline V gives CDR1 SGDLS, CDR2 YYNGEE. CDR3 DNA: TGTGCCAGCAGCCCAACTAGCGGGGGGGATCAAGAGACCCAGTACTTC. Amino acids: CASSPTSGGDQETQYF.

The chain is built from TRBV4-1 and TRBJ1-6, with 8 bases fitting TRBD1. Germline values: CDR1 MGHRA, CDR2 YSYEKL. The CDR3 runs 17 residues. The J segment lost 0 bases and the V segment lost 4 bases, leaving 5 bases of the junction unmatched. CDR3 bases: TGCGCCAGCAGCCCGGGACAGGCGATCTCCTATAATTCACCCCTCCACTTT. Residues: CASSPGQAISYNSPLHF.

This chain's CDR3 is CASSLVGGMNTEAFF. As DNA, the CDR3 is TGTGCCAGCAGCTTAGTTGGGGGCATGAACACTGAAGCTTTCTTT. The chain joins TRBV7-2 to TRBJ1-1, with D possibly being TRBD1 (6 bases). Germline loops: CDR1 SGHTA, CDR2 FQGNSA. Trimming pared 1 base from V and 0 bases from J, leaving 9 bases between. The CDR3 totals 15 residues.

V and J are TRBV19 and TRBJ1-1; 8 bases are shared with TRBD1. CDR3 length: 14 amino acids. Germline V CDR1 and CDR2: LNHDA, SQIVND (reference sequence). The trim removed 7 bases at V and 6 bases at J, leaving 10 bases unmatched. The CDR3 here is CASMGTGGWPEAFF. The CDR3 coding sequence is TGTGCCAGTATGGGGACAGGCGGGTGGCCTGAAGCTTTCTTT.

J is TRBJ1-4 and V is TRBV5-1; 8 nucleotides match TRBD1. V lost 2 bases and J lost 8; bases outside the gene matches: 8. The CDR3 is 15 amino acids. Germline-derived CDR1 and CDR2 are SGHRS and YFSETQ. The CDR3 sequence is CASSLTTGEFEKLFF. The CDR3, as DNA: TGCGCCAGCAGCTTAACGACAGGGGAGTTCGAAAAACTGTTTTTT.

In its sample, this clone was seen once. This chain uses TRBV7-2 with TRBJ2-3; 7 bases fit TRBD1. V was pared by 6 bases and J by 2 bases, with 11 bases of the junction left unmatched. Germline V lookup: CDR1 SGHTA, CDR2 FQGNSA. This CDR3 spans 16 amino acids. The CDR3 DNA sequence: TGTGCCAGCAGTTCCCACCGGGACAGAGACACAGATACGCAGTATTTT. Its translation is CASSSHRDRDTDTQYF.

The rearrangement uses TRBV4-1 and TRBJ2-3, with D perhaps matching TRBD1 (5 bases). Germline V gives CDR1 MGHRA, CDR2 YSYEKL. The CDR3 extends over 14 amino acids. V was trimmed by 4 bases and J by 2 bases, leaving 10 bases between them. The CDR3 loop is CASSLDSFTDTQYF. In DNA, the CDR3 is TGCGCCAGCAGCCTCGACAGCTTCACAGATACGCAGTATTTT.